In its sample, the clone carrying this T cell receptor beta chain was seen once. Germline V CDR1 and CDR2: MNHEY, SVGEGT. This CDR3 region has 16 residues. The V and J ends lost 5 bases and 9 bases, in that order; junction bases with no gene match: 14. This sample was included in a study of blood T cell repertoires in COVID-19. Study as a whole: From T cells, B-cell-depleted T cells, or PBMCs came the material, which was cDNA or gDNA.

As processed by the authors: Reference gene primers were amplified, and this amplification served to estimate nucleated cell counts. The data were produced by immunoSEQ multiplex PCR, yet TCRdb's version contains in-frame clones alone and is incomplete. V, J and clone size are those of that table, while D and trimming were read from the DNA. The sample consists of 100,000 to 120,000 clones, less than 85% of them appearing once. The origin of this receptor is a woman aged 80 or over with acute or convalescent COVID-19. The chain combines TRBV6-2 or TRBV6-3 with TRBJ2-1, with 9 bases that match TRBD2. The sample was peripheral blood. The DNA of the CDR3 is TGTGCCAGCAGTAGAGGGGAGGTAGCGGGAGTGGGTGAGCAGTTCTTC. This gives the protein CASSRGEVAGVGEQFF.